A selection of T cell receptor beta chains follows, all from one sample in a study of T-cell reconstitution after alpha-beta-depleted transplantation in children. TCRdb processed the PCR reads anew with MiXCR; each CDR3 protein has one entry. This table has more than 150,000 distinct CDR3 sequences, approximately 6.8% appearing once. The sequencing here drew on PBMCs from the stem cell graft donor, taken from the stem cell graft. These receptors came from a human donor who donated a stem cell graft to a child with Wiskott-Aldrich syndrome. CDR3s include the opening cysteine and the closing phenylalanine or tryptophan.

V gene	J gene	CDR3 protein
TRBV5-5	TRBJ2-7	CASIQGQGAYEQYF
TRBV2	TRBJ2-6	CASRGQGRSSGANVLTF
TRBV18	TRBJ2-7	CASSLTTSGWWAEQYF
TRBV12-3/TRBV12-4	TRBJ1-3	CASSPRTGDGNTIYF
TRBV11-1	TRBJ2-1	CASSGLAGVAKRFYNEQFF
TRBV10-1	TRBJ2-2	CASSEILAPNTGELFF
TRBV6-6	TRBJ2-3	CASRQGGTDTQYF
TRBV28	TRBJ1-6	CASSLGFGNSPLHF
TRBV28	TRBJ1-4	CASLSPGTEYEKLFF
TRBV4-3	TRBJ2-1	CASSQEGTLLYNEQFF
TRBV7-2	TRBJ2-3	CASRQKLADWDTQYF
TRBV5-4	TRBJ2-5	CASSKSRGQETQYF
TRBV12-3/TRBV12-4	TRBJ2-6	CASRLTSAGANVLTF
TRBV7-2	TRBJ1-5	CASSLGPGSNQPQHF
TRBV4-1	TRBJ2-1	CASSQPPTGTPTNEQFF
TRBV5-1	TRBJ2-2	CASSSRDTGELFF
TRBV4-1	TRBJ1-5	CASSHAGQGLQPQHF
TRBV6-5	TRBJ1-3	CASSYTRGNTIYF
TRBV5-8	TRBJ2-1	CASSFSGLAAYNEQFF
TRBV28	TRBJ2-6	CASSPEGTGGSFSGANVLTF
TRBV20-1	TRBJ2-5	CSAPREIQETQYF
TRBV20-1	TRBJ2-7	CSARGQGEAGEQYF
TRBV5-1	TRBJ2-1	CASSPRDRGDNEQFF
TRBV12-3/TRBV12-4	TRBJ1-3	CASSSRNTIYF
TRBV6-1	TRBJ2-2	CASTMYISTGELFF
TRBV12-3/TRBV12-4	TRBJ1-5	CASSLTGQSQPQHF
TRBV29-1	TRBJ2-7	CSVDPGQGTYEQYF
TRBV5-1	TRBJ2-2	CASRPQQGFANTGELFF
TRBV10-3	TRBJ1-2	CAISVQDSYGYTF
TRBV29-1	TRBJ1-5	CSAGGGGQPQHF
TRBV25-1	TRBJ1-1	CASSDPGKGNTEAFF
TRBV5-5	TRBJ1-1	CASRNPGQGAWNTEAFF
TRBV3-1	TRBJ2-7	CASSQDSSGFYEQYF
TRBV7-8	TRBJ2-5	CASSQNDMGGETQYF
TRBV20-1	TRBJ2-3	CSASRGGDTDTQYF
TRBV12-3/TRBV12-4	TRBJ1-4	CASSLGRGEGKLFF
TRBV11-2	TRBJ1-1	CASSLGRQTTYTEAFF
TRBV6-6	TRBJ1-5	CASSTQGTQPQHF
TRBV7-6	TRBJ2-1	CASSLALAWDEQFF
TRBV27	TRBJ2-7	CASSVRTGIYEQYF
TRBV5-3	TRBJ2-2	CAMRPGFGTSNTGELFF
TRBV6-5	TRBJ1-3	CASSYSRRPSSGNTIYF
TRBV6-5	TRBJ1-4	CASSPGSTNEKLFF
TRBV2	TRBJ2-7	CASSWTGEQYF
TRBV6-4	TRBJ2-3	CASSATGGWADTQYF
TRBV28	TRBJ2-1	CASSLDRVVNEQFF
TRBV25-1	TRBJ2-3	CASSAPGQGYLTDTQYF
TRBV19	TRBJ2-3	CASSILAGVTDTQYF
TRBV29-1	TRBJ2-2	CSVSLAGGPVTGELFF
TRBV30	TRBJ1-4	CAWSTTGGGMGKLFF
TRBV7-9	TRBJ2-5	CASSLVSGGEETQYF